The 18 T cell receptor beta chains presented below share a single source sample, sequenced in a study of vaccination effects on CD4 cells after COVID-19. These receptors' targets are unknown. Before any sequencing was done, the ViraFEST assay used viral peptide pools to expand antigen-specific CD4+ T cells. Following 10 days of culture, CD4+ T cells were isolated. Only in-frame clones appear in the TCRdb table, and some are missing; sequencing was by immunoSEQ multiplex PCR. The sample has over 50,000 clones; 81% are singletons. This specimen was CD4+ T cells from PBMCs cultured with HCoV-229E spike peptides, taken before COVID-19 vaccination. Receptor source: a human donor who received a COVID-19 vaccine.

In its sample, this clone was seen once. For the CDR3, the DNA is TGTGCCAGCTCAGGAGGGGCCCAACAGCCCCAGCATTTT. Translated, it gives CASSGGAQQPQHF. The chain couples TRBV18 to TRBJ1-5; D may be TRBD1 (5 bases). V lost 5 bases and J lost 7, with 12 bases in between. Per germline, CDR1 KGHSH and CDR2 LQKENI. CDR3 length equals 13 residues.

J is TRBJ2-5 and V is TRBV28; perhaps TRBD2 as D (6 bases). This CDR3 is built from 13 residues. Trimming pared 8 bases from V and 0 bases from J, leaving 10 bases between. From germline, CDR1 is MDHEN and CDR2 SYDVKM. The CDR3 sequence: CASVRGNQETQYF. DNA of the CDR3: TGTGCCAGCGTTCGGGGGAACCAAGAGACCCAGTACTTC. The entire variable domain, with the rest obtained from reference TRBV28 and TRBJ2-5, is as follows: DVKVTQSSRYLVKRTGEKVFLECVQDMDHENMFWYRQDPGLGLRLIYFSYDVKMKEKGDIPEGYSVSREKKERFSLILESASTNQTSMYLCASVRGNQETQYFGPGTRLLVL.

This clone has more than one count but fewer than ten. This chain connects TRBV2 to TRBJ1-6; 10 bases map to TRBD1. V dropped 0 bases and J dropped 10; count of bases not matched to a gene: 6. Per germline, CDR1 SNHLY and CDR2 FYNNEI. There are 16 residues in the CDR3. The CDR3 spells CASSEAGTGEGSPLHF. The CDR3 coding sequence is TGTGCCAGCAGTGAAGCCGGGACAGGGGAGGGCTCACCCCTCCACTTT.

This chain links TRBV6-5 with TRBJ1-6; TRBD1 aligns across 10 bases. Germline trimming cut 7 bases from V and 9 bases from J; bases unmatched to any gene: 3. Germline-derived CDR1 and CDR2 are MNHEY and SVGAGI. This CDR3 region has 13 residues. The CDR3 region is CASTGTGVSPLHF. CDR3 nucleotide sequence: TGTGCCAGCACCGGGACAGGGGTTTCACCCCTCCACTTT.

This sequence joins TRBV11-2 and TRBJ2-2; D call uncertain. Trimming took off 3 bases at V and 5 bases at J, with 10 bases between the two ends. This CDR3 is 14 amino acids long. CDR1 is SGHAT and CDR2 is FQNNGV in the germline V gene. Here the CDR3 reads CASSLGRWTGELFF. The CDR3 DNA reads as TGTGCCAGCAGCTTGGGCCGTTGGACCGGGGAGCTGTTTTTT.

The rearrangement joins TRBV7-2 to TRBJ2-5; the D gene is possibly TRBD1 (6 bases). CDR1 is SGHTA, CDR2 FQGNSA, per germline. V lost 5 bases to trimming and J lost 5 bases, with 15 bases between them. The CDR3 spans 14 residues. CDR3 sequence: CASSLQGGVETQYF. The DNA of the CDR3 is TGTGCCAGCAGCCTACAGGGCGGTGTGGAGACCCAGTACTTC.

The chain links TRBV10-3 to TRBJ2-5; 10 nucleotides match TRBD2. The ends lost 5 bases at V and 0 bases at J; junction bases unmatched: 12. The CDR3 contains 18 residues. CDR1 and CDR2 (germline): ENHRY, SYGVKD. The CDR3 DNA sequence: TGTGCCATCAGTAAAAGGATAGCGGGGGGCCTTGACCAAGAGACCCAGTACTTC. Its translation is CAISKRIAGGLDQETQYF.

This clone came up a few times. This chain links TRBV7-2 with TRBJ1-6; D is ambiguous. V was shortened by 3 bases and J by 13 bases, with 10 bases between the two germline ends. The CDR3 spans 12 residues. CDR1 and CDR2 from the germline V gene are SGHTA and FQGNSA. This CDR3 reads CASSLPGYPLHF. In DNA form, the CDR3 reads TGTGCCAGCAGCTTGCCAGGCTATCCCCTCCACTTT.

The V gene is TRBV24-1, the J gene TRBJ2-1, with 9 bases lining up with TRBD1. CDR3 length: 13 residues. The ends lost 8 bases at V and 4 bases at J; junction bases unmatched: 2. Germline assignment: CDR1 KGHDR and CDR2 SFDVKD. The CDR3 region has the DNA TGTGCCACCACCGACAGGGGGTACAATGAGCAGTTCTTC. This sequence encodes CATTDRGYNEQFF.

This CDR3 is CASSPGGTSGNTIYF. Here the CDR3 DNA reads TGCGCCAGCAGCCCCGGCGGTACCTCTGGAAACACCATATATTTT. The chain has TRBV5-1 and TRBJ1-3; no definite D call. The ends were cut back, 4 bases at V and 0 bases at J, with 11 bases in the middle. Germline CDR1 is SGHRS and CDR2 is YFSETQ. The CDR3 is made up of 15 amino acids.

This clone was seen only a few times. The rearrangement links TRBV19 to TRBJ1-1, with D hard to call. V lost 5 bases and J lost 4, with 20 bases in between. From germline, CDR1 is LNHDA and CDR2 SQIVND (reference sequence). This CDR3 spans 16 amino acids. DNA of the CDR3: TGTGCCAGTAGTCCCCTAAGAGGACCGAGGAGCACTGAAGCTTTCTTT. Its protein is CASSPLRGPRSTEAFF.

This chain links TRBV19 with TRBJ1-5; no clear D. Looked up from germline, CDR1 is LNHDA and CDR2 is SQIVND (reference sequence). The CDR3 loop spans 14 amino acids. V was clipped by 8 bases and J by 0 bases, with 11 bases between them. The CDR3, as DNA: TGTGCCAGTTGCCCGGGAAATAGCAATCAGCCCCAGCATTTT. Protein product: CASCPGNSNQPQHF.

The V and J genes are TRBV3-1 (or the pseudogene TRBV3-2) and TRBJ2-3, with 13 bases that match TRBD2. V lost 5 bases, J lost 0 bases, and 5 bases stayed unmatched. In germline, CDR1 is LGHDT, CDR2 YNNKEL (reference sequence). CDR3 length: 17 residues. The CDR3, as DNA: TGTGCCAGCAGCTTGGGACTAGCGGGACCAAGCACAGATACGCAGTATTTT. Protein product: CASSLGLAGPSTDTQYF.

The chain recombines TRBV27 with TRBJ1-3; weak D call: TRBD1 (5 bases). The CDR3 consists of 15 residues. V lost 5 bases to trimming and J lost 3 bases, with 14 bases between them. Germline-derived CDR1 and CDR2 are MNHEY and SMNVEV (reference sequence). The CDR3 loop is CASSPRDLGGNTIYF. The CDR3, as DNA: TGTGCCAGCAGTCCCAGGGACCTCGGTGGAAACACCATATATTTT.

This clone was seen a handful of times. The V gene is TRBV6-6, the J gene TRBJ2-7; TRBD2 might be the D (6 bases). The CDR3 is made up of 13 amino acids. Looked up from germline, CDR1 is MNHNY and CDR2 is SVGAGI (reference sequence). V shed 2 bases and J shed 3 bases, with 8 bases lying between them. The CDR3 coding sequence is TGTGCCAGCAGTTACGGAGGGAGCTACGAGCAGTACGTC. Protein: CASSYGGSYEQYV.

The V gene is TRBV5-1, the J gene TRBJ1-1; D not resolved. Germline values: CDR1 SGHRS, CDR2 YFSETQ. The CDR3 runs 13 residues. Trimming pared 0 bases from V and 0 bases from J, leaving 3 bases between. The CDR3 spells CASSLGVNTEAFF. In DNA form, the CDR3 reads TGCGCCAGCAGCTTGGGAGTGAACACTGAAGCTTTCTTT.

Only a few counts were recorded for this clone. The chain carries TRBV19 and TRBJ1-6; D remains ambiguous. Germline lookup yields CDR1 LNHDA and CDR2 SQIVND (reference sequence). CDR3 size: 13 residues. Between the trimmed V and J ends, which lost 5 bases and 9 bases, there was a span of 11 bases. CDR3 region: CASSSVGVSPLHF. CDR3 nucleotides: TGTGCCAGTAGTTCGGTCGGGGTTTCACCCCTCCACTTT.

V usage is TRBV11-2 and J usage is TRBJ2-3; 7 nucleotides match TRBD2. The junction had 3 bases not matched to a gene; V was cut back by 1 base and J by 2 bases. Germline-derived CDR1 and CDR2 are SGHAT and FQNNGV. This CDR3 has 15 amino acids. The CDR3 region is CASSLVGGITDTQYF. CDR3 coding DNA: TGTGCCAGCAGCTTAGTCGGGGGGATCACAGATACGCAGTATTTT.